This T cell receptor (beta chain) originates from a study of graft-versus-host responses after intestinal transplantation. About the study: Each recipient received a multivisceral, liver-intestinal, or isolated intestinal graft. Each patient got anti-thymocyte globulin induction, then tacrolimus and steroids for two to four years.

Regarding the study as a whole: Some patients had graft-donor T cell macrochimerism, and their allografts showed high graft-versus-host to host-versus-graft clonal ratios.

Deletions cut 7 bases from V and 3 bases from J, with 10 bases between. CDR3 length equals 11 residues. CDR1 is SQVTM and CDR2 is ANQGSEA in the germline V gene. This clone appeared once. Its antigen is currently unknown. Libraries were prepared by immunoSEQ multiplex PCR; TCRdb keeps only in-frame clonotypes and omits some of them. The sample lists fewer than 55,000 clones; around 95% were seen once. This receptor was obtained from a human donor who was the organ donor for an intestinal transplant. This specimen was unstimulated CD8+ T cells sorted from spleen or lymph node cells, taken before transplant. The chain uses TRBV29-1 and TRBJ2-7; the D is unclear. CDR3 nucleotide sequence: TGCAGCGCTATAGAAGGCTACGAGCAGTACTTC. It yields the protein CSAIEGYEQYF.